The 29 T cell receptor beta chains below were found in one sample sequenced in a study of CD8 T cells in Susac syndrome. Random hexamers were used to reverse transcribe an amount of roughly 0.45 to 1 ug RNA. From the immunoSEQ multiplex PCR reads, TCRdb called clonotypes with MiXCR, one entry per CDR3 protein. The top ten hold around 0.13% of the sample, which has 150,000 to 200,000 distinct CDR3 sequences, 93% seen once. Input material: CD4+ T cells from PBMCs. These receptor sequences come from a human donor in good health.

The chain carries TRBV5-6 and TRBJ1-3, with D hard to call. This CDR3 spans 15 amino acids. Per germline, CDR1 SGHDT and CDR2 YYEEEE. Trimming left V 5 bases short and J 1 base short, with 13 bases between. The CDR3 DNA reads TGTGCCAGCAGGCCCGGCGTACATTCTGGAAACACCATATATTTT. Protein product: CASRPGVHSGNTIYF.

This sequence joins TRBV5-8 and TRBJ1-2, with 7 bases lining up with TRBD1. V dropped 4 bases and J dropped 7; count of bases not matched to a gene: 4. The CDR3 is 12 residues long. Germline CDR1 SGHTS, CDR2 YDEGEE. CDR3 sequence (DNA): TGTGCCAGCAGCCGAGGGGGCTCTGGCTACACCTTC. This encodes CASSRGGSGYTF.

This sequence joins TRBV20-1 and TRBJ2-3, with TRBD1 matching 9 bases. The CDR3 is 13 amino acids. Germline V gene data show CDR1 as DFQATT and CDR2 as SNEGSKA (reference sequence). V lost 6 bases and J lost 3; bases outside the gene matches: 4. CDR3 protein: CSALGQGTDTQYF. For the CDR3, the DNA is TGCAGTGCCCTGGGACAGGGAACAGATACGCAGTATTTT.

J is TRBJ2-2 and V is TRBV4-2; tentative D call: TRBD2 (6 bases). The CDR3 has 15 residues. V was pared by 6 bases and J by 7 bases, with 18 bases between. Germline CDR1 reads LGHNA; CDR2 reads YNFKEQ. For the CDR3, the DNA is TGTGCCAGCAGTGAAGTGGGGCAGGGAGGCGGGGAGCTGTTTTTT. Protein product: CASSEVGQGGGELFF.

The chain employs TRBV9 and TRBJ2-3; TRBD2 matches 12 bases. Trimming took 2 bases from V and 4 from J; bases not matched to a gene: 2. CDR3 length equals 15 residues. Germline lookup yields CDR1 SGDLS and CDR2 YYNGEE. Here the CDR3 DNA reads TGTGCCAGCAGCGTTCTAGCGGGGGGGCCAGATACGCAGTATTTT. Its protein is CASSVLAGGPDTQYF. The full variable domain, its missing parts supplied by reference TRBV9 and TRBJ2-3, is DSGVTQTPKHLITATGQRVTLRCSPRSGDLSVYWYQQSLDQGLQFLIQYYNGEERAKGNILERFSAQQFPDLHSELNLSSLELGDSALYFCASSVLAGGPDTQYFGPGTRLTVL.

CDR3 bases: TGTGCCAGCAGTTACTCGAGGGGTGGTCAGCCCCAGCATTTT. Translating gives CASSYSRGGQPQHF. The V call is TRBV6-5, the J call TRBJ1-5, with D perhaps matching TRBD1 (5 bases). The V end lost 0 bases, the J end lost 6 bases, and 9 bases lay between the germline ends. The CDR3 covers 14 residues. The germline gives CDR1 MNHEY, CDR2 SVGAGI.

V and J are TRBV6-5 and TRBJ2-5; maybe TRBD2 (6 bases). V was shortened by 0 bases and J by 3 bases, with 8 bases between the two germline ends. The CDR3 runs to 14 residues. Germline CDR1 is MNHEY and CDR2 is SVGAGI. CDR3 sequence: CASSYSPSEETQYF. The CDR3 bases are TGTGCCAGCAGTTACTCGCCTAGCGAAGAGACCCAGTACTTC.

This sequence joins TRBV5-1 and TRBJ1-1, with D unclear. Germline V gene lookup returns CDR1 SGHRS and CDR2 YFSETQ. The CDR3 totals 16 residues. The ends were cut back, 1 base at V and 1 base at J, with 14 bases in the middle. CDR3: CASSLKAENPNTEAFF. CDR3 DNA: TGCGCCAGCAGCTTGAAGGCCGAAAATCCGAACACTGAAGCTTTCTTT.

This chain links TRBV3-1 with TRBJ2-2; D is undetermined. Germline-derived CDR1 and CDR2 are LGHDT and YNNKEL (reference sequence). CDR3 length: 13 residues. Trimming cost V 0 bases and J 7 bases, with 6 bases left between them. CDR3 coding DNA: TGTGCCAGCAGCCAAGAAGGCGTCGGGGAGCTGTTTTTT. It translates to CASSQEGVGELFF.

This clonotype was recorded a few times. This rearrangement joins TRBV7-3 to TRBJ1-1; 7 positions match TRBD1. J was trimmed by 0 bases and V by 5 bases; bases with no gene match: 9. Germline values: CDR1 SGHTA, CDR2 FQGTGA. The CDR3 spans 16 residues. Here the CDR3 DNA reads TGTGCCAGCAGCCCCCAGGGACAGCCGTTGAACACTGAAGCTTTCTTT. It specifies CASSPQGQPLNTEAFF.

The genes are TRBV10-3 and TRBJ1-1; D unclear. Trimming shortened V by 0 bases and J by 6 bases, and 11 bases separated the two germline ends. CDR3 length: 14 residues. CDR1 and CDR2 (germline): ENHRY, SYGVKD. The CDR3 protein is CAISESISPPEAFF. The CDR3 coding sequence is TGTGCCATCAGTGAGTCGATATCTCCCCCTGAAGCTTTCTTT.

This clonotype came up once. The chain combines TRBV7-8 with TRBJ1-2; 10 bases line up with TRBD1. There are 14 residues in the CDR3. CDR1 and CDR2 from the germline V gene are SGHVS and FQNEAQ. V trimming: 2 bases; J trimming: 7 bases; junction bases outside the gene matches: 4. CDR3 coding DNA: TGTGCCAGCAGCTTACCGAGGACAGGGGGTGGCTACACCTTC. Translation: CASSLPRTGGGYTF.

The gene calls are TRBV6-2 or TRBV6-3 and TRBJ2-7; D unresolved. The CDR3 is made up of 14 amino acids. Germline values: CDR1 MNHEY, CDR2 SVGEGT. V was shortened by 0 bases and J by 3 bases, with 9 bases between the two germline ends. In DNA, the CDR3 is TGTGCCAGCAGTTACTCCCCGTACGGCTACGAGCAGTACTTC. Amino acids: CASSYSPYGYEQYF.

This chain uses TRBV4-2 with TRBJ1-5; 8 bases line up with TRBD1. The CDR3 consists of 15 residues. The V gene end was trimmed by 3 bases and the J gene end by 8 bases; junction bases not matched to a gene: 9. Per the germline V gene, CDR1 is LGHNA and CDR2 is YNFKEQ. The CDR3 sequence: CASSQADRENKPQHF. CDR3 nucleotide sequence: TGTGCCAGCAGCCAGGCGGACAGGGAAAACAAGCCCCAGCATTTT.

The V gene is TRBV7-3, the J gene TRBJ1-1; D is possibly TRBD1 (5 bases). This CDR3 spans 13 amino acids. The V end was cut by 5 bases, the J end by 0 bases, with 7 bases between. Per germline, CDR1 SGHTA and CDR2 FQGTGA. The CDR3 DNA reads TGTGCCAGCAGCGGGGGAATGAACACTGAAGCTTTCTTT. It encodes CASSGGMNTEAFF.

This chain connects TRBV5-1 to TRBJ1-6; D is unresolved. Germline CDR1 reads SGHRS; CDR2 reads YFSETQ. V shed 3 bases and J shed 8 bases, with 12 bases lying between them. The CDR3 spans 14 residues. CDR3 sequence: CASSSMGLDSPLHF. DNA for the CDR3: TGCGCCAGCAGCTCGATGGGGTTGGATTCACCCCTCCACTTT.

V and J are TRBV5-1 and TRBJ1-1; D remains ambiguous. The CDR3 length is 14 residues. Germline CDR1 and CDR2: SGHRS and YFSETQ. V lost 0 bases, J lost 10 bases, and 16 bases lay in between. CDR3: CASSLAPAEGRAFF. The CDR3 DNA reads as TGCGCCAGCAGCTTGGCACCTGCTGAAGGAAGAGCTTTCTTT.

J is TRBJ2-5 and V is TRBV5-1; 8 positions match TRBD1. CDR3 size: 14 residues. Losses at the gene ends were 4 bases for V and 5 bases for J; bases not matched to a gene: 7. The germline CDR1 and CDR2 sequences are SGHRS and YFSETQ. CDR3 in DNA: TGCGCCAGCAGCCCATCGACAGGGGCTGAGACCCAGTACTTC. Translation: CASSPSTGAETQYF.

The chain employs TRBV4-1 and TRBJ2-3; possibly TRBD1 for D (5 bases). Germline V CDR1 and CDR2: MGHRA, YSYEKL. V gave up 0 bases and J gave up 3 bases, with 13 bases separating them. The CDR3 is made up of 16 amino acids. This chain's CDR3 is CASSQEYYQGTDTQYF. The CDR3 coding sequence is TGCGCCAGCAGCCAAGAATATTATCAGGGTACAGATACGCAGTATTTT.

J is TRBJ2-1 and V is TRBV5-6, with D possibly matching TRBD2 (6 bases). V gave up 4 bases and J gave up 8 bases, with 13 bases separating them. Germline V gene data show CDR1 as SGHDT and CDR2 as YYEEEE. CDR3 size: 13 residues. The CDR3 protein is CASSPVWGDEQFF. The CDR3 bases are TGTGCCAGCAGCCCCGTTTGGGGGGATGAGCAGTTCTTC.

V usage is TRBV20-1 and J usage is TRBJ1-5; a weak D match, TRBD1 (5 bases). The germline V and J ends were trimmed by 5 bases and 4 bases, with 15 bases remaining between them. The CDR3 is made up of 14 amino acids. Germline CDR1 is DFQATT and CDR2 is SNEGSKA (reference sequence). The CDR3, as DNA: TGCAGTGCTCGCCTGGGGGGGGTTAATCAGCCCCAGCATTTT. It is translated as CSARLGGVNQPQHF.

CDR3 protein: CASSASVYGYTF. The DNA for the CDR3 is TGTGCCAGCAGCGCCAGTGTCTATGGCTACACCTTC. V and J are TRBV9 and TRBJ1-2; no clear D gene. Germline V CDR1 and CDR2: SGDLS, YYNGEE. The CDR3 loop spans 12 amino acids. V was clipped by 3 bases and J by 4 bases, with 7 bases between them.

The chain has TRBV7-3 and TRBJ1-6, with D possibly TRBD1 on 5 matching bases. The germline CDR1 and CDR2 sequences are SGHTA and FQGTGA. Trimming took 5 bases from V and 3 from J, leaving 11 bases between them. This CDR3 is built from 15 residues. The CDR3 spells CASSLVGHYNSPLHF. The CDR3 coding sequence is TGTGCCAGCAGCCTGGTCGGACACTATAATTCACCCCTCCACTTT.

CDR3 DNA: TGCAGTGCCACGGACGGCTATGGCTACACCTTC. Its translation is CSATDGYGYTF. The V gene is TRBV20-1, the J gene TRBJ1-2, with D unresolved. CDR3 length: 11 amino acids. CDR1 is DFQATT and CDR2 is SNEGSKA in the germline V gene (reference sequence). The V end was cut by 6 bases, the J end by 4 bases, with 9 bases between.

The chain has TRBV6-1 and TRBJ2-2; D gene ambiguous. Germline V CDR1 and CDR2: MNHNS, SASEGT. The CDR3 has 13 amino acids. The V end lost 7 bases, the J end lost 5 bases, and 11 bases lay between the germline ends. The CDR3 sequence is CASNPRVTGELFF. The CDR3 DNA sequence: TGTGCCAGCAACCCTAGGGTTACCGGGGAGCTGTTTTTT.

DNA of the CDR3: TGTGCCAGCAGTGGTCGTGGGGCCCGCAGCAGGGAGACCCAGTACTTC. Residues: CASSGRGARSRETQYF. The V and J genes are TRBV2 and TRBJ2-5, with D possibly matching TRBD1 (5 bases). The CDR3 covers 16 residues. V was pared by 4 bases and J by 5 bases, with 20 bases between. The germline gives CDR1 SNHLY, CDR2 FYNNEI. Complete variable domain (other parts from reference TRBV2 and TRBJ2-5): EPEVTQTPSHQVTQMGQEVILRCVPISNHLYFYWYRQILGQKVEFLVSFYNNEISEKSEIFDDQFSVERPDGSNFTLKIRSTKLEDSAMYFCASSGRGARSRETQYFGPGTRLLVL.

The J gene is TRBJ2-6, the V gene TRBV3-1; unclear D gene. Germline values: CDR1 LGHDT, CDR2 YNNKEL (reference sequence). The V end was cut by 0 bases, the J end by 1 base, with 19 bases between. The CDR3 length is 20 residues. CDR3 region: CASSQDFSGQAESGANVLTF. CDR3 DNA: TGTGCCAGCAGCCAAGATTTTAGTGGTCAGGCGGAATCTGGGGCCAACGTCCTGACTTTC.

The chain employs TRBV30 and TRBJ1-6; 7 nucleotides match TRBD1. The CDR3 consists of 14 residues. The germline CDR1 and CDR2 sequences are GTSNPN and SVGIG (reference sequence). V lost 2 bases to trimming and J lost 7 bases; unmatched junction nucleotides: 5. CDR3 residues: CAWSLGTVNSPLHF. CDR3 in DNA: TGTGCCTGGAGTCTCGGGACAGTGAATTCACCCCTCCACTTT.

The CDR3 is CASSRQGLAGEETQYF. The CDR3 coding sequence is TGTGCCAGCAGCAGGCAGGGACTAGCGGGAGAAGAGACCCAGTACTTC. This sequence joins TRBV7-2 and TRBJ2-5; 14 nucleotides agree with TRBD2. The J segment lost 3 bases and the V segment lost 5 bases, leaving 5 bases of the junction unmatched. The CDR3 extends over 16 amino acids. Germline assignment: CDR1 SGHTA and CDR2 FQGNSA.